This T cell receptor beta chain stems from a study of cytotoxic CD8 clonotypes in ibrutinib-treated CLL. Study at large: Of the patients, eleven to twelve were relapsed/refractory, about 16 treatment-naive and about 17 IGHV unmutated.

TCRdb keeps only in-frame clones here, not all; method: immunoSEQ multiplex PCR. Here the sample spans about 50,000 clones, roughly three fifths being singletons. The CDR3 runs to 16 residues. The V segment lost 4 bases and the J segment 2 bases; nucleotides outside the gene matches: 8. Germline assignment: CDR1 SGHRS and CDR2 YFSETQ. The sequencing here drew on PBMCs, taken after 24 months of ibrutinib treatment. The J gene is TRBJ2-7, the V gene TRBV5-1; TRBD1 matches at 11 bases. This TCR was sampled from a human donor with chronic lymphocytic leukemia. The CDR3 nucleotides are TGCGCCAGCAGCCCAGGACAGGGGGCGATTACCTACGAGCAGTACTTC. It codes for CASSPGQGAITYEQYF.